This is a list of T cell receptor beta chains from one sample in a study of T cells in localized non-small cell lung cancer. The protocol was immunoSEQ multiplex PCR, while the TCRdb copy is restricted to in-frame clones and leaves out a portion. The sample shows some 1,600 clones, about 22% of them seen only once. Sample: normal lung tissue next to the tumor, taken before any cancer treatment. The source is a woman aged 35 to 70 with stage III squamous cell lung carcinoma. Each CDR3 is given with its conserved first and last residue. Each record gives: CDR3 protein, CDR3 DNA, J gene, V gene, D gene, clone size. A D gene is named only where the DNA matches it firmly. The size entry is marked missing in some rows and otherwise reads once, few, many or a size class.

cdr3_aa: CASSLLQTNTGELFF; cdr3_nt: TGTGCCAGCAGCCTTCTCCAAACGAACACCGGGGAGCTGTTTTTT; j_call: TRBJ2-2; v_call: TRBV14; d_call: -; clone_size: -
cdr3_aa: CASSPQGAGSYNEQFF; cdr3_nt: TGTGCCAGCTCACCACAGGGGGCTGGGTCCTACAATGAGCAGTTCTTC; j_call: TRBJ2-1; v_call: TRBV18; d_call: TRBD1; clone_size: -
cdr3_aa: CASTRTGTSGSLRYEQYF; cdr3_nt: TGTGCCAGCACGAGAACCGGGACTAGCGGGAGTCTTAGATACGAGCAGTACTTC; j_call: TRBJ2-7; v_call: TRBV6-8; d_call: TRBD2; clone_size: few
cdr3_aa: CASSGGATSNQPQHF; cdr3_nt: TGTGCCAGTAGCGGTGGGGCGACCAGCAATCAGCCCCAGCATTTT; j_call: TRBJ1-5; v_call: TRBV19; d_call: -; clone_size: few
cdr3_aa: CASSVDSGTYEQYF; cdr3_nt: TGTGCCAGCAGCGTCGATAGCGGGACCTACGAGCAGTACTTC; j_call: TRBJ2-7; v_call: TRBV11-3; d_call: TRBD2; clone_size: -
cdr3_aa: CASSYSLYAEATNEKLFF; cdr3_nt: TGTGCCAGCAGTTACAGTCTTTACGCGGAGGCAACTAATGAAAAACTGTTTTTT; j_call: TRBJ1-4; v_call: TRBV6-8; d_call: -; clone_size: few
cdr3_aa: CASSMGQGDYGYTF; cdr3_nt: TGTGCCAGCAGCATGGGACAGGGGGACTATGGCTACACCTTC; j_call: TRBJ1-2; v_call: TRBV11-3; d_call: TRBD1; clone_size: medium-sized
cdr3_aa: CASSYSGVVREQFF; cdr3_nt: TGTGCCAGCAGTTACTCGGGGGTAGTTCGCGAGCAGTTCTTC; j_call: TRBJ2-1; v_call: TRBV6-8; d_call: -; clone_size: medium-sized
cdr3_aa: CASSLGGSTEAFF; cdr3_nt: TGTGCCAGCAGTTTAGGGGGGAGCACTGAAGCTTTCTTT; j_call: TRBJ1-1; v_call: TRBV28; d_call: -; clone_size: few
cdr3_aa: CASSKDSHTEAFF; cdr3_nt: TGTGCCAGCAGTAAGGACAGCCACACTGAAGCTTTCTTT; j_call: TRBJ1-1; v_call: TRBV6-8; d_call: -; clone_size: -
cdr3_aa: CASSPGGRDGNYEQYF; cdr3_nt: TGTGCCAGCAGCCCAGGGGGTAGGGACGGGAACTACGAGCAGTACTTC; j_call: TRBJ2-7; v_call: TRBV7-6; d_call: TRBD1; clone_size: -
cdr3_aa: CASSRDSHTGEQYF; cdr3_nt: TGCGCCAGCAGCCGGGACTCACACACGGGCGAGCAGTACTTC; j_call: TRBJ2-7; v_call: TRBV5-1; d_call: -; clone_size: -
cdr3_aa: CASSTRQGSGDTQYF; cdr3_nt: TGTGCCAGTAGTACTCGACAGGGTTCGGGAGATACGCAGTATTTT; j_call: TRBJ2-3; v_call: TRBV19; d_call: TRBD1; clone_size: -
cdr3_aa: CASSPVGAGELFF; cdr3_nt: TGTGCCAGTAGTCCGGTGGGGGCCGGGGAGCTGTTTTTT; j_call: TRBJ2-2; v_call: TRBV19; d_call: -; clone_size: -
cdr3_aa: CASSYERGSNQPQHF; cdr3_nt: TGTGCCAGCAGTTATGAACGAGGTAGCAATCAGCCCCAGCATTTT; j_call: TRBJ1-5; v_call: TRBV6-8; d_call: -; clone_size: -
cdr3_aa: CASSLITGEIDTQYF; cdr3_nt: TGTGCCAGCAGCTTGATAACGGGAGAGATAGATACGCAGTATTTT; j_call: TRBJ2-3; v_call: TRBV11-3; d_call: -; clone_size: -
cdr3_aa: CASSYRDHRYGYTF; cdr3_nt: TGTGCCAGCAGTTATCGGGACCACCGGTATGGCTACACCTTC; j_call: TRBJ1-2; v_call: TRBV6-8; d_call: -; clone_size: medium-sized
cdr3_aa: CASSSQGGGREQYF; cdr3_nt: TGTGCCAGCAGCTCCCAGGGGGGAGGAAGGGAGCAGTACTTC; j_call: TRBJ2-7; v_call: TRBV11-3; d_call: -; clone_size: few
cdr3_aa: CASSRRETTYNEQFF; cdr3_nt: TGTGCCAGTAGTAGGCGGGAAACCACCTACAATGAGCAGTTCTTC; j_call: TRBJ2-1; v_call: TRBV19; d_call: -; clone_size: -
cdr3_aa: CASSYRDSMLLGEQFF; cdr3_nt: TGTGCCAGCAGTTACAGGGACTCGATGTTGTTAGGTGAGCAGTTCTTC; j_call: TRBJ2-1; v_call: TRBV6-8; d_call: -; clone_size: medium-sized
cdr3_aa: CAWGSSYEQYF; cdr3_nt: TGTGCCTGGGGCAGCTCCTACGAGCAGTACTTC; j_call: TRBJ2-7; v_call: TRBV30; d_call: -; clone_size: -
cdr3_aa: CASSPPPSGTEFYNEQFF; cdr3_nt: TGTGCCAGCAGTCCCCCCCCCTCCGGGACAGAGTTCTACAATGAGCAGTTCTTC; j_call: TRBJ2-1; v_call: TRBV28; d_call: TRBD1; clone_size: -
cdr3_aa: CASSYGWASGNTIYF; cdr3_nt: TGTGCCAGCAGTTACGGGTGGGCCTCCGGAAACACCATATATTTT; j_call: TRBJ1-3; v_call: TRBV6-8; d_call: -; clone_size: -
cdr3_aa: CAWSVGGTGTEAFF; cdr3_nt: TGTGCCTGGAGTGTCGGGGGTACGGGAACTGAAGCTTTCTTT; j_call: TRBJ1-1; v_call: TRBV30; d_call: -; clone_size: -
cdr3_aa: CAWSVGRQAIYEQYF; cdr3_nt: TGTGCCTGGAGTGTAGGCCGCCAAGCAATCTACGAGCAGTACTTC; j_call: TRBJ2-7; v_call: TRBV30; d_call: -; clone_size: -
cdr3_aa: CASSYSGRGQETQYF; cdr3_nt: TGTGCCAGCAGTTACTCGGGCAGGGGGCAAGAGACCCAGTACTTC; j_call: TRBJ2-5; v_call: TRBV6-8; d_call: TRBD1; clone_size: few
cdr3_aa: CASSVDGGEYNEQFF; cdr3_nt: TGTGCCAGCAGCGTAGACGGAGGAGAATACAATGAGCAGTTCTTC; j_call: TRBJ2-1; v_call: TRBV9; d_call: -; clone_size: -
cdr3_aa: CASSGSGGGRRETQYF; cdr3_nt: TGTGCCAGCAGTGGGTCGGGGGGCGGGAGGCGTGAGACCCAGTACTTC; j_call: TRBJ2-5; v_call: TRBV25-1; d_call: TRBD2; clone_size: -
cdr3_aa: CASSSTGKGRTNEKLFF; cdr3_nt: TGTGCCAGCAGCTCGACAGGGAAGGGAAGGACTAATGAAAAACTGTTTTTT; j_call: TRBJ1-4; v_call: TRBV11-3; d_call: TRBD1; clone_size: few
cdr3_aa: CASSIEKALGTEAFF; cdr3_nt: TGTGCCAGTAGTATAGAAAAGGCCCTCGGGACTGAAGCTTTCTTT; j_call: TRBJ1-1; v_call: TRBV19; d_call: -; clone_size: -
cdr3_aa: CASSSGGSSGNTIYF; cdr3_nt: TGTGCCAGCAGTTCGGGCGGTAGCTCTGGAAACACCATATATTTT; j_call: TRBJ1-3; v_call: TRBV28; d_call: -; clone_size: -
cdr3_aa: CASSQDARGPYEQYF; cdr3_nt: TGCGCCAGCAGCCAAGATGCCAGGGGGCCCTACGAGCAGTACTTC; j_call: TRBJ2-7; v_call: TRBV4-1; d_call: TRBD1; clone_size: medium-sized
cdr3_aa: CASNTVTGLTSGNTIYF; cdr3_nt: TGTGCCAGCAACACCGTGACAGGCCTTACCTCTGGAAACACCATATATTTT; j_call: TRBJ1-3; v_call: TRBV18; d_call: -; clone_size: -
cdr3_aa: CSVGRGSGETQYF; cdr3_nt: TGCAGCGTTGGTAGGGGGAGCGGGGAGACCCAGTACTTC; j_call: TRBJ2-5; v_call: TRBV29-1; d_call: -; clone_size: -